A selection of T cell receptor beta chains follows, all from one sample in a study of CD8+CD57+ T cells in acquired aplastic anemia. TCRdb recomputed calls from the reads with MiXCR, one row per CDR3 protein. The sample records hundreds of thousands of distinct CDR3 sequences, more than 25% being singletons. The sample comprised sorted CD4+, CD8+, or CD8+CD57+ T cells (not recorded which) from PBMCs. The source is a human donor with aplastic anemia. Each CDR3 is given with its conserved first and last residue.

TRBV7-2,TRBJ2-2,CASRTGGYTGELFF
TRBV20-1,TRBJ1-5,CSAKGQPYSNQPQHF
TRBV24-1,TRBJ1-5,CATSDSKQGGSQPQHF
TRBV2,TRBJ2-7,CASSSRDPGQSEQYF
TRBV7-9,TRBJ1-2,CASSPSVPYGYTF
TRBV5-1,TRBJ2-1,CASRRPGPLSYNEQFF
TRBV7-9,TRBJ1-5,CASSLESQPQHF
TRBV7-7,TRBJ2-7,CAGSLKREGEQYF
TRBV10-2,TRBJ2-1,CASNMGLNNEQFF
TRBV7-8,TRBJ2-7,CASSESMYQGFPGYEQYF
TRBV2,TRBJ1-1,CASSYDMEAFF
TRBV29-1,TRBJ2-7,CSVDVSGCQFHEQYF
TRBV5-1,TRBJ2-2,CASSLISGDVGELFF
TRBV24-1,TRBJ2-1,CATSSRYRGRVNEQFF
TRBV4-2,TRBJ1-5,CASSHLTGEVNQPQHF
TRBV2,TRBJ2-3,CASSRGRGDTRYF
TRBV7-3,TRBJ1-6,CASSLAGTGVNSPLHF
TRBV5-4,TRBJ2-7,CASRVDYRGYEQYF
TRBV15,TRBJ1-1,CATSREDTEAFF
TRBV10-3,TRBJ2-7,CAISESTSGAYEQYF
TRBV10-3,TRBJ1-6,CAISKRQGQPNSPLHF
TRBV2,TRBJ1-2,CASSGQRQSYTF
TRBV25-1,TRBJ1-2,CARMATSNYGYTF
TRBV2,TRBJ1-1,CASSGQGMNTEAFF
TRBV6-1,TRBJ2-1,CASGTAGGRNYNEQFF
TRBV7-9,TRBJ1-1,CASSSWTGVNTEAFF
TRBV15,TRBJ2-7,CATSSLGQGSSEQYF
TRBV5-1,TRBJ1-2,CASSPRTDANYGYTF
TRBV5-5,TRBJ1-2,CASSHPQGSYGYTF
TRBV15,TRBJ1-5,CATKQRQGANGNQPQHF
TRBV12-3/TRBV12-4,TRBJ2-7,CASSLGVGESYEQYF
TRBV5-1,TRBJ2-7,CASSLEAGPEQYF
TRBV7-9,TRBJ2-7,CASSLRDRAAEQYF
TRBV2,TRBJ2-3,CASSESTSASSTDTQYF
TRBV28,TRBJ1-2,CASSGAGAPMGNTF
TRBV20-1,TRBJ1-6,CSAGETNSSPLHF
TRBV4-2,TRBJ1-5,CASSDGTGGAYSNQPQHF
TRBV2,TRBJ1-5,CASRGQGMEPQHF
TRBV25-1,TRBJ2-5,CASSLGLGTSGQYF
TRBV20-1,TRBJ2-7,CSANEDTSYEQYF
TRBV5-1,TRBJ2-6,CASSRYTGTGANVLTF
TRBV7-3,TRBJ1-3,CASSEDGFSGNTIYF
TRBV7-3,TRBJ2-3,CASSLGTGYDTQYF
TRBV10-2,TRBJ2-5,CASSPLAETQYF